This entry is about one T cell receptor (beta chain). Taking its sample share into account, this clonotype is medium-sized (0.01 to 0.1%). No base quality information exists; no much larger clone differs at one position. Library preparation employed single-cell sequencing. The data were produced on an Illumina MiSeq. Paired single-cell TCR-alpha and TCR-beta sequences were amplified by three nested PCRs with multiplexed primers covering all TRA and TRB V genes. In the paper's pipeline: Selected pRESTO steps were used to preprocess reads, and IMGT/HighV-QUEST was used to assign V, D, J genes and CDR3 junctions. Single cells were kept only if valid singletons with at most three chains, each supported by 100 or more reads. Clonotypes were defined by identical paired TCR-alpha/beta nucleotide sequences, and cross-patient sharing of only 0.15% to 0.2% indicated negligible cross-contamination. In samples containing more than 20 cells, repertoire diversity was estimated using a Shannon index corrected for undersampling. Using fastp trimming at Q25 and MiXCR clonotype assembly, TCRdb reanalyzed the public sequencing data and kept in-frame beta chains. Rows merge per CDR3 protein into single entries with the most common DNA and genes. TCRdb assigned the V and J calls; the authors' analysis was not used. The sample table lists around 350 distinct CDR3 sequences, more than 30% of them with a count of one. The ten largest make up about 68% of the sample.

Based on the germline V gene (reference sequence), the CDR1 and CDR2 sequences are SGHKS and YYEKEE. Taken from cysteine to phenylalanine, the CDR3 has 15 residues. Left in the record is the CDR3 DNA by itself, 45 bases read in frame from the first base. V gives up 0 bases and J gives up 5 bases, and the segment between their germline ends measures 14 bases. In blood, tetramer-binding CD4+ effector-memory gut-homing T cells were gated as CD3+, CD45RA-, CD62L- and integrin beta7+, with lineage markers excluded. Patients with treated celiac disease who followed a gluten-free diet went through a 14-day oral dietary gluten challenge so that recall of gluten-specific T cells could be studied. An Aria II cell sorter was used to sort cells as single cells, and also in bulk when tetramer-positive cells were relatively plentiful. Peripheral blood mononuclear cells were isolated using Ficoll density gradient centrifugation and were cryopreserved prior to staining. Before tetramer-binding CD4+ T cells were sorted, thawed cells were stained with a pool of PE-conjugated HLA-DQ:gluten tetramers presenting immunodominant gluten epitopes. Blood samples underwent tetramer-based enrichment after HLA-DQ:gluten tetramer staining.

These data are taken from a study of T cells during gluten challenge in celiac disease (dated by TCRdb to the late 2010s). As for the study more broadly: Paired single-cell TCR sequencing was done for about seven challenge participants who showed a significant increase in HLA-DQ:gluten tetramer-binding T cells. Blood was collected at baseline, day 6 and day 14 of the challenge, whereas duodenal biopsies were collected at baseline and day 14. Single-cell libraries were sequenced paired-end 250 bp and bulk libraries paired-end 300 bp on the Illumina MiSeq. Results the study describes overall, beyond this receptor: In 7 or 8 patients, roughly 12-45% of single-cell TCR-alpha/beta clonotypes seen at the latest time point had also been present at baseline, compared with 52-55% in the bulk data. Circulating gluten-specific T cells peaked on day 6, and the day-6 repertoire appeared to consist largely of expanded preexisting memory clonotypes. Clonal expansion rose on day 6, as shown by reduced sample-corrected Shannon diversity of circulating gluten-specific T cells.

Material: gluten-specific CD4+ T cells sorted from blood using tetramers, obtained at baseline or on day 6, 14 or 28 of gluten challenge (not recorded which). This sequence originates from a male donor with celiac disease. The rearrangement combines TRBV5-5 with TRBJ2-5; TRBD1 might be the D gene, on 5 matching bases. In nucleotide form, the sequence is TGTGCCAGCAGCTTGGTAGGACACCCCGGTGAGACCCAGTACTTC. This codes for CASSLVGHPGETQYF.